Listed below are T cell receptor beta chains from one sample, sequenced in a study. One entry per CDR3 protein, called by TCRdb with MiXCR from the RT-PCR reads. The profile shows 650,000 to 800,000 distinct CDR3 sequences, 12% to 15% of them singletons. The specimen was memory CD4+ T cells from blood. Receptor source: a female donor in good health, serving as a healthy control. Both conserved end residues are part of each CDR3. Fields, in order: CDR3 protein, CDR3 DNA, J gene, clone size, V gene, D gene. A D gene is named only where the DNA matches it firmly. Clone size is not always given. Where it is, it says once, few, many or a class for expanded clones.

CDR3: CASSPPVEDRRNTEAFF; DNA: TGTGCCAGCAGTCCCCCTGTCGAGGACAGGCGGAACACTGAAGCTTTCTTT; J: TRBJ1-1; size: many; V: TRBV6-2/TRBV6-3; D: TRBD1
CDR3: CASSLAGLAGGYTF; DNA: TGTGCCAGCAGCTTAGCGGGGTTGGCAGGTGGCTACACCTTC; J: TRBJ1-2; size: few; V: TRBV7-2; D: .
CDR3: CASSLDGLAGAQSYNEQFF; DNA: TGTGCCAGCAGCTTGGATGGGCTAGCGGGAGCGCAGTCCTACAATGAGCAGTTCTTC; J: TRBJ2-1; size: .; V: TRBV5-4; D: TRBD2
CDR3: CASSLLPSGTNTGELFF; DNA: TGTGCCAGCAGTTTATTGCCTAGCGGGACGAACACCGGGGAGCTGTTTTTT; J: TRBJ2-2; size: few; V: TRBV28; D: TRBD2
CDR3: CASNGQGPNQPQHF; DNA: TGTGCCAGCAATGGACAGGGGCCCAATCAGCCCCAGCATTTT; J: TRBJ1-5; size: many; V: TRBV12-3/TRBV12-4; D: TRBD1
CDR3: CAWKTGLWQETQYF; DNA: TGTGCCTGGAAAACAGGGTTGTGGCAAGAGACCCAGTACTTC; J: TRBJ2-5; size: .; V: TRBV30; D: .
CDR3: CASNRETAIYNEQFF; DNA: TGTGCCAGCAATAGGGAGACAGCGATCTACAATGAGCAGTTCTTC; J: TRBJ2-1; size: .; V: TRBV27; D: .
CDR3: CASSFWNTEAFF; DNA: TGTGCCAGCAGCTTTTGGAACACTGAAGCTTTCTTT; J: TRBJ1-1; size: many; V: TRBV7-6; D: .
CDR3: CSARQDYGTEAFF; DNA: TGCAGTGCCCGGCAGGACTATGGGACTGAAGCTTTCTTT; J: TRBJ1-1; size: .; V: TRBV20-1; D: .
CDR3: CASSSAVGGNEQFF; DNA: TGTGCCAGCAGCTCCGCCGTTGGGGGCAATGAGCAGTTCTTC; J: TRBJ2-1; size: .; V: TRBV5-6; D: .
CDR3: CASSQAHSLAGGGYNEQFF; DNA: TGCGCCAGCAGCCAAGCCCATTCGTTAGCGGGAGGGGGCTACAATGAGCAGTTCTTC; J: TRBJ2-1; size: many; V: TRBV4-1; D: TRBD2
CDR3: CASSQWWEARTEAFF; DNA: TGTGCCAGCAGCCAATGGTGGGAAGCGAGAACTGAAGCTTTCTTT; J: TRBJ1-1; size: .; V: TRBV3-1; D: .
CDR3: CASSLGLAGMSSYEQYF; DNA: TGTGCCAGCAGCTTAGGACTAGCGGGGATGAGCTCCTACGAGCAGTACTTC; J: TRBJ2-7; size: .; V: TRBV7-2; D: TRBD2
CDR3: CASSPHKPTEAFF; DNA: TGTGCCAGCAGTCCGCATAAGCCCACTGAAGCTTTCTTT; J: TRBJ1-1; size: .; V: TRBV12-3/TRBV12-4; D: .
CDR3: CSARLSGQGGEQYF; DNA: TGCAGTGCTAGATTGTCCGGTCAGGGCGGGGAGCAGTACTTC; J: TRBJ2-7; size: few; V: TRBV20-1; D: .
CDR3: CSARDAGTTGGNEQFF; DNA: TGCAGTGCTAGAGATGCCGGGACCACAGGGGGGAATGAGCAGTTCTTC; J: TRBJ2-1; size: few; V: TRBV20-1; D: TRBD1
CDR3: CASSLQLAGGIGNEQFF; DNA: TGTGCCAGCAGCTTACAGCTAGCGGGAGGGATCGGCAATGAGCAGTTCTTC; J: TRBJ2-1; size: few; V: TRBV9; D: TRBD2
CDR3: CAISKNAGTGISEQYF; DNA: TGTGCCATCAGTAAAAACGCCGGGACAGGGATATCCGAGCAGTACTTC; J: TRBJ2-7; size: .; V: TRBV10-3; D: TRBD1
CDR3: CASSYGTAQETQYF; DNA: TGTGCCAGCAGTTACGGGACGGCGCAAGAGACCCAGTACTTC; J: TRBJ2-5; size: few; V: TRBV6-6; D: .
CDR3: CASSPSGVLELFF; DNA: TGTGCCAGCAGCCCGAGCGGCGTTTTGGAGCTGTTTTTT; J: TRBJ2-2; size: once; V: TRBV3-1; D: .
CDR3: CASSSTGSTDTQYF; DNA: TGTGCCAGCAGCTCGACAGGGAGCACAGATACGCAGTATTTT; J: TRBJ2-3; size: many; V: TRBV7-6; D: TRBD1
CDR3: CASSLEFNGETQYF; DNA: TGCGCCAGCAGCTTGGAGTTTAACGGAGAGACCCAGTACTTC; J: TRBJ2-5; size: few; V: TRBV5-1; D: .
CDR3: CATSVQDSYEQYF; DNA: TGTGCCACCAGTGTTCAGGACTCCTACGAGCAGTACTTC; J: TRBJ2-7; size: .; V: TRBV24-1; D: .
CDR3: CASSHGLPSTDTQYF; DNA: TGTGCCAGCAGCCACGGGCTCCCTAGCACAGATACGCAGTATTTT; J: TRBJ2-3; size: few; V: TRBV6-2/TRBV6-3; D: .
CDR3: CASSQARVNYGYTF; DNA: TGCGCCAGCAGCCAAGCCCGGGTTAACTATGGCTACACCTTC; J: TRBJ1-2; size: .; V: TRBV4-3; D: .
CDR3: CATIPSQGSNEQYF; DNA: TGTGCCACCATCCCAAGCCAGGGATCCAACGAGCAGTACTTC; J: TRBJ2-7; size: .; V: TRBV24-1; D: .
CDR3: CSARRDSSPGPQHF; DNA: TGCAGTGCTAGAAGGGACAGTTCACCAGGGCCCCAGCATTTT; J: TRBJ1-5; size: few; V: TRBV20-1; D: TRBD1
CDR3: CASLLGGGETQYF; DNA: TGTGCCAGCTTACTTGGGGGAGGGGAGACCCAGTACTTC; J: TRBJ2-5; size: few; V: TRBV7-8; D: TRBD2
CDR3: CASSPRSGPLDNEQFF; DNA: TGTGCCAGCAGCCCCCGGTCGGGGCCTCTAGACAATGAGCAGTTCTTC; J: TRBJ2-1; size: .; V: TRBV7-3; D: .
CDR3: CASSLDPPGTEAFF; DNA: TGCGCCAGCAGCTTGGACCCTCCGGGGACTGAAGCTTTCTTT; J: TRBJ1-1; size: .; V: TRBV5-1; D: .
CDR3: CASSSTSGPIETQYF; DNA: TGTGCCAGCAGCTCGACTAGCGGTCCAATTGAGACCCAGTACTTC; J: TRBJ2-5; size: .; V: TRBV7-3; D: TRBD2
CDR3: CSAGADRGVRSYEQYF; DNA: TGCAGTGCTGGAGCAGACAGGGGGGTTAGGTCCTACGAGCAGTACTTC; J: TRBJ2-7; size: .; V: TRBV20-1; D: TRBD1
CDR3: CASTPTGGTGNYGYTF; DNA: TGTGCCAGCACCCCTACTGGAGGGACAGGGAACTATGGCTACACCTTC; J: TRBJ1-2; size: few; V: TRBV7-2; D: TRBD1
CDR3: CASSEGWSGETQYF; DNA: TGTGCCAGCAGTGAAGGGTGGAGCGGGGAGACCCAGTACTTC; J: TRBJ2-5; size: .; V: TRBV6-1; D: .
CDR3: CASSGLAGVTDTQYF; DNA: TGTGCCAGCAGTGGGTTAGCGGGAGTTACAGATACGCAGTATTTT; J: TRBJ2-3; size: .; V: TRBV12-3/TRBV12-4; D: TRBD2
CDR3: CASSSIGPLDEQYF; DNA: TGTGCCAGCTCTTCTATCGGGCCCCTGGACGAGCAGTACTTC; J: TRBJ2-7; size: few; V: TRBV3-1; D: .
CDR3: CASSLELGQRSTEAFF; DNA: TGTGCCAGCAGCTTAGAGTTAGGACAGAGGAGCACTGAAGCTTTCTTT; J: TRBJ1-1; size: .; V: TRBV7-9; D: .
CDR3: CASSPPGLETQYF; DNA: TGTGCCAGCAGCCCACCCGGGTTAGAGACCCAGTACTTC; J: TRBJ2-5; size: many; V: TRBV27; D: .
CDR3: CASSPLTGRVGELFF; DNA: TGTGCCAGCAGCCCTCTGACAGGGAGGGTCGGGGAGCTGTTTTTT; J: TRBJ2-2; size: .; V: TRBV6-2/TRBV6-3; D: .
CDR3: CASKTSGAENEKLFF; DNA: TGTGCCAGCAAAACATCAGGGGCTGAGAATGAAAAACTGTTTTTT; J: TRBJ1-4; size: few; V: TRBV12-3/TRBV12-4; D: .
CDR3: CASTLQQGEKRGNQPQHF; DNA: TGTGCCAGCACCCTACAACAGGGAGAGAAAAGGGGCAATCAGCCCCAGCATTTT; J: TRBJ1-5; size: .; V: TRBV6-2/TRBV6-3; D: .
CDR3: CASSSTGRPYEQYF; DNA: TGTGCCAGCAGCTCCACAGGCAGACCCTACGAGCAGTACTTC; J: TRBJ2-7; size: .; V: TRBV7-2; D: .
CDR3: CSAPGPYNEKLFF; DNA: TGCAGTGCTCCTGGGCCTTATAATGAAAAACTGTTTTTT; J: TRBJ1-4; size: .; V: TRBV20-1; D: .
CDR3: CSARPGGSVTDTQYF; DNA: TGCAGTGCTCGCCCGGGGGGAAGTGTGACAGATACGCAGTATTTT; J: TRBJ2-3; size: many; V: TRBV20-1; D: TRBD2
CDR3: CASSLGGAWDEEQYF; DNA: TGTGCCAGCAGCTTAGGGGGGGCCTGGGATGAGGAGCAGTACTTC; J: TRBJ2-7; size: few; V: TRBV7-6; D: .
CDR3: CASSERGYEQYF; DNA: TGTGCCAGCAGCGAGCGGGGGTACGAGCAGTACTTC; J: TRBJ2-7; size: many; V: TRBV7-2; D: TRBD2
CDR3: CGTRHRDRVDF; DNA: TGCGGTACCAGACACCGGGACAGGGTAGACTTC; J: TRBJ2-5; size: many; V: TRBV20-1; D: TRBD1
CDR3: CATQADLNYGYTF; DNA: TGTGCCACCCAAGCCGACCTTAACTATGGCTACACCTTC; J: TRBJ1-2; size: many; V: TRBV10-3; D: .
CDR3: CASSLSGSGPYEQYF; DNA: TGTGCCAGCAGCTTATCGGGCTCGGGTCCCTACGAGCAGTACTTC; J: TRBJ2-7; size: .; V: TRBV7-9; D: .
CDR3: CSRIGTNTNYGYTF; DNA: TGCAGCAGGATTGGGACAAATACTAACTATGGCTACACCTTC; J: TRBJ1-2; size: .; V: TRBV29-1; D: .
CDR3: CACPPNLRQAGERDTQYF; DNA: TGCGCCTGCCCGCCCAACCTCCGCCAAGCGGGAGAGAGGGATACGCAGTATTTT; J: TRBJ2-3; size: .; V: TRBV10-2; D: TRBD2
CDR3: CATHPNNNSPLHF; DNA: TGTGCAACGCATCCCAATAATAATTCACCCCTCCACTTT; J: TRBJ1-6; size: many; V: TRBV12-3/TRBV12-4; D: .
CDR3: CASSLRADNQPQHF; DNA: TGTGCCAGCAGCTTGCGTGCGGACAATCAGCCCCAGCATTTT; J: TRBJ1-5; size: many; V: TRBV5-6; D: .
CDR3: CASSLGGRDEQFF; DNA: TGTGCCAGCAGCTTAGGGGGGAGGGATGAGCAGTTCTTC; J: TRBJ2-1; size: many; V: TRBV7-2; D: TRBD2
CDR3: CSVLRLDEQFF; DNA: TGCAGCGTTCTGAGGTTGGATGAGCAGTTCTTC; J: TRBJ2-1; size: many; V: TRBV29-1; D: .
CDR3: CASSPRLLVGTDTQYF; DNA: TGTGCCAGCTCGCCTAGACTCCTCGTTGGCACAGATACGCAGTATTTT; J: TRBJ2-3; size: many; V: TRBV27; D: .
CDR3: CASSLDVRTVTEAFF; DNA: TGTGCCAGCAGCTTGGACGTTCGGACCGTCACTGAAGCTTTCTTT; J: TRBJ1-1; size: .; V: TRBV5-4; D: .
CDR3: CSAGERGAGSNQPQHF; DNA: TGCAGTGCTGGAGAAAGGGGGGCGGGTAGCAATCAGCCCCAGCATTTT; J: TRBJ1-5; size: .; V: TRBV20-1; D: .
CDR3: CASSQMPGLGTEAFF; DNA: TGCGCCAGCAGCCAAATGCCGGGACTTGGGACTGAAGCTTTCTTT; J: TRBJ1-1; size: few; V: TRBV4-1; D: .